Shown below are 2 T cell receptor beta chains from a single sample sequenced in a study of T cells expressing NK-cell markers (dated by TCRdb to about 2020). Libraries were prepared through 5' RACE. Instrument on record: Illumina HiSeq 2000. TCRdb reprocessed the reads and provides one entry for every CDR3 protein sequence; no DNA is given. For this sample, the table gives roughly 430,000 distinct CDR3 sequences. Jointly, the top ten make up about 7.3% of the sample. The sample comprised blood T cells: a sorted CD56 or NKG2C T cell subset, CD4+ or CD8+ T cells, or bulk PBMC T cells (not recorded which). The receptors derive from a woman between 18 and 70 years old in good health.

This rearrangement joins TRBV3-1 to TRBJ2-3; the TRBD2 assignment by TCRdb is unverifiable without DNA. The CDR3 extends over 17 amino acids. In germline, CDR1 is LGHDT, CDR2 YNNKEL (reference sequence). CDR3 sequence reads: CASSLLAGGTFTDTQYF.

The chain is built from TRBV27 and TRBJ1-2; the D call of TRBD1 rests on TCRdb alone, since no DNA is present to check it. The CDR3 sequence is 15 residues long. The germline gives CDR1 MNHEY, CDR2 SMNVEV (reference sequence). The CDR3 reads CASSSYRTDTYGYTF.